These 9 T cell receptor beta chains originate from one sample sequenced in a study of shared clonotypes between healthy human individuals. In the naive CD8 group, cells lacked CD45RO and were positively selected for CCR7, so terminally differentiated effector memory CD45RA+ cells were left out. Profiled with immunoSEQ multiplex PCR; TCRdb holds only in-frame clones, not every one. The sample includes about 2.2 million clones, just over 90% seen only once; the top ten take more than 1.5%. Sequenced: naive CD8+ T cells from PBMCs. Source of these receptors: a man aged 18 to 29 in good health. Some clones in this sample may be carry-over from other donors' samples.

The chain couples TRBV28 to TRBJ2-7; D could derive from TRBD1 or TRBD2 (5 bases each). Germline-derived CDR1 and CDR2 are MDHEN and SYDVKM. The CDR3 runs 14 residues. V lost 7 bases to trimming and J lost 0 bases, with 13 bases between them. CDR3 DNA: TGTGCCAGCACCCAAAGGGGAGCCTCCTACGAGCAGTACTTC. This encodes CASTQRGASYEQYF.

The CDR3 spells CASSVRDRATNYGYTF. The CDR3, as DNA: TGTGCCAGCAGTGTCCGGGACAGAGCGACTAACTATGGCTACACCTTC. The J gene is TRBJ1-2, the V gene TRBV6-1; 7 bases map to TRBD1. Trimming at V came to 4 bases and at J to 0 bases, leaving 8 bases not matched to a gene. The germline V gene encodes CDR1 MNHNS and CDR2 SASEGT. CDR3 length: 16 residues.

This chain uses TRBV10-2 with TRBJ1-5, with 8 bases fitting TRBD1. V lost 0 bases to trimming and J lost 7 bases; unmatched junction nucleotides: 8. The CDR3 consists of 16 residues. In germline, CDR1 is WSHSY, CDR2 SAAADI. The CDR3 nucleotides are TGCGCCAGCAGTGAGTCTGGACAGGGAGGAGGCCAGCCCCAGCATTTT. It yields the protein CASSESGQGGGQPQHF.

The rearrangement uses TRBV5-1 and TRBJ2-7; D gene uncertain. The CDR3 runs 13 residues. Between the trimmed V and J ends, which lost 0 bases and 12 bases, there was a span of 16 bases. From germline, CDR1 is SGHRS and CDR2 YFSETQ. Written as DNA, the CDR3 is TGCGCCAGCAGCTTGGAGGGTAGGGCAACCCGGTACTTC. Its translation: CASSLEGRATRYF.

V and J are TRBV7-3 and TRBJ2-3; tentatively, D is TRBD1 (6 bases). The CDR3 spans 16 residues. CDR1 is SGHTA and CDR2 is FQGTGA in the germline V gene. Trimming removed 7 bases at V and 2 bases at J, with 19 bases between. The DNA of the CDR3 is TGTGCCAGCACCGAACAGGGAACCGTCTTCACAGATACGCAGTATTTT. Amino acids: CASTEQGTVFTDTQYF.

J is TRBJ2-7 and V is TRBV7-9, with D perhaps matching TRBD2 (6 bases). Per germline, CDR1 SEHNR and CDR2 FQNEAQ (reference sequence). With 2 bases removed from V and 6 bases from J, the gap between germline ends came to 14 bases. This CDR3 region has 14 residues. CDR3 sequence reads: CASSLMEGRGEQYF. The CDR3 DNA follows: TGTGCCAGCAGCTTAATGGAGGGGCGGGGCGAGCAGTACTTC.

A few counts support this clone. CDR3 DNA sequence: TGTGCCAGCAGCTTAGCGCCGGAGGGCCGGGGGAACGAGCAGTACTTC. It specifies CASSLAPEGRGNEQYF. The genes are TRBV7-8 and TRBJ2-7; D is possibly TRBD2 (6 bases). Between the trimmed V and J ends, which lost 0 bases and 5 bases, there was a span of 17 bases. The CDR3 sequence is 16 residues long. The germline gives CDR1 SGHVS, CDR2 FQNEAQ.

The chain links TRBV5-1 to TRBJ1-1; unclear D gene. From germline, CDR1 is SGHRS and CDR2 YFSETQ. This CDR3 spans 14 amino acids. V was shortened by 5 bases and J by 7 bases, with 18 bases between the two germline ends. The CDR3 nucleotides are TGCGCCAGCAGTTGGTCCGGGAGCTTCTTTGAAGCTTTCTTT. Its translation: CASSWSGSFFEAFF.

The CDR3 sequence is CASSLAGRGPTYEQYF. CDR3 nucleotides: TGTGCCAGCAGCTTAGCGGGCAGGGGACCCACGTACGAGCAGTACTTC. This sequence joins TRBV7-9 and TRBJ2-7; D is possibly TRBD1 (6 bases). CDR1 and CDR2 from the germline V gene are SEHNR and FQNEAQ (reference sequence). There are 16 residues in the CDR3. Trimming took 0 bases from V and 4 from J, leaving 16 bases between them.